This T cell receptor beta chain was obtained from a study of molecular identifiers for immune sequencing clone quantification. General study points: Jurkat TCR RNA that was spiked in from one cell was reportedly detectable among 950,000 to 1,000,000 naive cells. Clones above 20 RNA copies held over 98% of effector molecules, under 1% in naive cells.

As CD8+CD4-CCR7+CD45RA+ cells, naive CD8 T cells were sorted. This clonotype came up many times. The antigen is not known. In germline, CDR1 is LGHNT, CDR2 FRNRAP. This CDR3 spans 15 amino acids. V lost 6 bases and J lost 2; bases outside the gene matches: 6. Methods described previously were used for bulk TCR libraries, and listed TCR primers were applied. One entry per CDR3 protein, called by TCRdb with MiXCR from the PCR reads. Among hundreds of thousands of distinct CDR3 sequences listed, roughly a quarter were seen once. The TCR was taken from a human donor in good health. Some libraries in this study had Jurkat cell RNA spiked in. The sample comprised naive CD8+ T cells from blood, with Jurkat cell RNA spiked in. Noted subset: FACS-sorted CD8+CD4-CCR7+CD45RA+ naive T cells. J is TRBJ2-7 and V is TRBV12-5; 11 nucleotides line up with TRBD2. CDR3 nucleotides: TGTGCTAGTGGCCCCGTTAGCGGGGGGGCCTACGAGCAGTACTTC. The encoded protein is CASGPVSGGAYEQYF.